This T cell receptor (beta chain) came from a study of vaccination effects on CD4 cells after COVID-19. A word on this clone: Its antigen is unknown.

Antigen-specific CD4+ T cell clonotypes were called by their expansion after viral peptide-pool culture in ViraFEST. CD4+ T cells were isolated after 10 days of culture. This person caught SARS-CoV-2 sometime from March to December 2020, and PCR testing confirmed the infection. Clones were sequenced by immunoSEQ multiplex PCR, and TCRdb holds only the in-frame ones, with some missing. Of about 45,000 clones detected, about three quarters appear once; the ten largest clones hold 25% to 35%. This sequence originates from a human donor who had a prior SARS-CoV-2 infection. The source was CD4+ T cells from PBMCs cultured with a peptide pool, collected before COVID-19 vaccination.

The chain's CDR3 is CASSRVMNTEAFF. The CDR3 DNA reads TGTGCCAGCAGTAGGGTCATGAACACTGAAGCTTTCTTT. The V call is TRBV12-3 or TRBV12-4, the J call TRBJ1-1; no firm D call. This CDR3 has 13 residues. Trimming removed 5 bases at V and 0 bases at J, with 7 bases between.